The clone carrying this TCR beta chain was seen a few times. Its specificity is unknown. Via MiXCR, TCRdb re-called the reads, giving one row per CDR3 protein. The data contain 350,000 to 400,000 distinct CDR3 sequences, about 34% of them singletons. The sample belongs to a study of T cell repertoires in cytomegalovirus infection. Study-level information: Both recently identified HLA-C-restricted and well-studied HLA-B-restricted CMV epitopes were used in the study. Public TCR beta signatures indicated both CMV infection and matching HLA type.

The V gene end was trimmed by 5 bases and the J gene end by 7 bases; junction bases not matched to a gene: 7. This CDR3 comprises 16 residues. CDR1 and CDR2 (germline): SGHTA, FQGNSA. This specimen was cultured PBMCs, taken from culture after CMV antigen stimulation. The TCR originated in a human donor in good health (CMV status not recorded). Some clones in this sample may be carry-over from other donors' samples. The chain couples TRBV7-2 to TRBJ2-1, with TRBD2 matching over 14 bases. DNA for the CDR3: TGTGCCAGCAGCATCACCGGGACTAGCGGGAGTAATGAGCAGTTCTTC. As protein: CASSITGTSGSNEQFF.